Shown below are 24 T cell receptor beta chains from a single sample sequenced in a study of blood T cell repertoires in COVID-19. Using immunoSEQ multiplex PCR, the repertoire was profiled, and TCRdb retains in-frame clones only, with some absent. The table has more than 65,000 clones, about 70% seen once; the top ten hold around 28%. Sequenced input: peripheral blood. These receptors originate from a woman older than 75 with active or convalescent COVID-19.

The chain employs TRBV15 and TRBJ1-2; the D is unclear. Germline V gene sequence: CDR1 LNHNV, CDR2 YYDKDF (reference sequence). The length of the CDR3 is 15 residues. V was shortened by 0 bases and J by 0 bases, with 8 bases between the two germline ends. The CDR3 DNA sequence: TGTGCCACCAGCAGAGATCAGTCCGCTAACTATGGCTACACCTTC. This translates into CATSRDQSANYGYTF.

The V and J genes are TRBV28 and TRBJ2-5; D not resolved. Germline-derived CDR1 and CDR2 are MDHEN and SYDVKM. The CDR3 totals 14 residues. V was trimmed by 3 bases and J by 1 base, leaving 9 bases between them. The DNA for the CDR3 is TGTGCCAGCAGTTTTGGTGGCAGCCAAGAGACCCAGTACTTC. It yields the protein CASSFGGSQETQYF.

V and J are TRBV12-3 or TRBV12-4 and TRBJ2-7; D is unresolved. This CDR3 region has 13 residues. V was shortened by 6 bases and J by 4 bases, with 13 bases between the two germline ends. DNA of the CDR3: TGTGCCAGCAGCCACTCCCCAGGTTACGAGCAGTACTTC. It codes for CASSHSPGYEQYF.

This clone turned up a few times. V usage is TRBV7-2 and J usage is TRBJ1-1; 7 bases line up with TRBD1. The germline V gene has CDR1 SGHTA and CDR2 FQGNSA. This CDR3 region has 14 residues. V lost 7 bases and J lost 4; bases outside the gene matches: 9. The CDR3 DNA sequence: TGTGCCAGCAAAACAGGGGCACAGGGCACTGAAGCTTTCTTT. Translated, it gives CASKTGAQGTEAFF.

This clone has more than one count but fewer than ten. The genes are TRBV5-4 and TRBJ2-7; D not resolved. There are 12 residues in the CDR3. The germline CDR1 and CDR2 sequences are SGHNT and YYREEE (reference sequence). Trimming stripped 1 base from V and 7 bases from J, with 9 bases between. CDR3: CASSLSEREQYF. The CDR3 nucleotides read TGTGCCAGCAGCTTGAGTGAGAGGGAGCAGTACTTC.

CDR3 sequence (DNA): TGTGCCAGCAGCTTGAGCGGGACCTCCTACGAGCAGTACTTC. This translates into CASSLSGTSYEQYF. The chain uses TRBV5-5 and TRBJ2-7; 7 nucleotides match TRBD2. Per germline, CDR1 SGHKS and CDR2 YYEKEE (reference sequence). V lost 1 base and J lost 0; bases outside the gene matches: 1. CDR3 length: 14 residues.

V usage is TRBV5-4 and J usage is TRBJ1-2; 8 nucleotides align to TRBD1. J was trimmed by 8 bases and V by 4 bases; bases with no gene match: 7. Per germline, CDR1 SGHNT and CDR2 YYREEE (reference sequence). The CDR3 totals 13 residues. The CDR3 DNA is TGTGCCAGCAGCGGAGACAGGGGAAAGGGCTACACCTTC. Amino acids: CASSGDRGKGYTF.

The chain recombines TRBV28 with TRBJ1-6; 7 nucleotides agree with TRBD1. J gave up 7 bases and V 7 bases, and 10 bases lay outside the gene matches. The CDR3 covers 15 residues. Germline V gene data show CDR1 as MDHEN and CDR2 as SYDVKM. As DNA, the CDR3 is TGTGCCAGCATCTCGACAGGGCTATTCAATTCACCCCTCCACTTT. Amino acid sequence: CASISTGLFNSPLHF.

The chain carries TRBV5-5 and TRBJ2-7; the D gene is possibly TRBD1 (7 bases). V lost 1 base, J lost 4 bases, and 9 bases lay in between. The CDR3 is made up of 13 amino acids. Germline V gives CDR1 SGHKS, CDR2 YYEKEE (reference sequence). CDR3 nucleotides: TGTGCCAGCAGCTTGCCAGGGGGGTACGAGCAGTACTTC. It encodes CASSLPGGYEQYF. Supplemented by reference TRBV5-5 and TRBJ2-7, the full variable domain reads DAGVTQSPTHLIKTRGQQVTLRCSPISGHKSVSWYQQVLGQGPQFIFQYYEKEERGRGNFPDRFSARQFPNYSSELNVNALLLGDSALYLCASSLPGGYEQYFGPGTRLTVT.

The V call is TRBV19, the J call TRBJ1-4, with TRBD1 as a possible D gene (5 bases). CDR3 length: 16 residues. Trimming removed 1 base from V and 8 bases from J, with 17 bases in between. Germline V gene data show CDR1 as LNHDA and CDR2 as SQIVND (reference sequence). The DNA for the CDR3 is TGTGCCAGTAGTATAGGGACGACTACGGGGGACGAAAAACTGTTTTTT. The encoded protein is CASSIGTTTGDEKLFF.

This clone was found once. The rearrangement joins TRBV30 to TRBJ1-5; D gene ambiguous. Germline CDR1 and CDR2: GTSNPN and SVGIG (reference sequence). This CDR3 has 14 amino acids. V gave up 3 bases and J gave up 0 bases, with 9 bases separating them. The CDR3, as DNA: TGTGCCTGGAGCCCTACTTATAGCAATCAGCCCCAGCATTTT. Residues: CAWSPTYSNQPQHF.

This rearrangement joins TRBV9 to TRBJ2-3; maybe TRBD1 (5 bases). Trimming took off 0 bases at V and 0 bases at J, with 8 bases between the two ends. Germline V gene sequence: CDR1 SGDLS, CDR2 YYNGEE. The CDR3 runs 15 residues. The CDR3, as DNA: TGTGCCAGCAGCGTAGAGGGGATTAGCACAGATACGCAGTATTTT. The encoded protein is CASSVEGISTDTQYF.

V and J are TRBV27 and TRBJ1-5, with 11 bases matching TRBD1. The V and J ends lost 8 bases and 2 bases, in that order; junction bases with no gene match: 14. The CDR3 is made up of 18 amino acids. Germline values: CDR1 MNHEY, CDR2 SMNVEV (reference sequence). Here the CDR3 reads CASRFSGTGGLGNQPQHF. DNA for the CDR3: TGTGCCAGCCGGTTCAGCGGGACAGGGGGTTTGGGCAATCAGCCCCAGCATTTT.

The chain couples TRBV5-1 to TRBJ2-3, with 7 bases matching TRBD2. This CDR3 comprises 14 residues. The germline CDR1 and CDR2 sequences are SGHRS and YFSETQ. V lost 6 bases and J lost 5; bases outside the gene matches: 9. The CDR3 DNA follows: TGCGCCAGCACCCCCGGGGGGACGGGAGATACGCAGTATTTT. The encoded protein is CASTPGGTGDTQYF. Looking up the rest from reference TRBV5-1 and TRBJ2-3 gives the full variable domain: KAGVTQTPRYLIKTRGQQVTLSCSPISGHRSVSWYQQTPGQGLQFLFEYFSETQRNKGNFPGRFSGRQFSNSRSEMNVSTLELGDSALYLCASTPGGTGDTQYFGPGTRLTVL.

The CDR3 protein is CASSQDPRGMANEQYF. The CDR3 nucleotides are TGTGCCAGCAGCCAAGATCCTCGGGGGATGGCGAACGAGCAGTACTTC. The chain uses TRBV3-1 (or the pseudogene TRBV3-2) and TRBJ2-7; D possibly corresponds to TRBD2 (6 bases). The germline V gene has CDR1 LGHDT and CDR2 YNNKEL (reference sequence). V was clipped by 0 bases and J by 5 bases, with 17 bases between them. The CDR3 spans 16 residues.

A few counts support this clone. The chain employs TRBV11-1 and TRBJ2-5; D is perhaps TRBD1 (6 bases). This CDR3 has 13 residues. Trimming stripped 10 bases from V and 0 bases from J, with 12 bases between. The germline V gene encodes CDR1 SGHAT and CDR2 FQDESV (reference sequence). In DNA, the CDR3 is TGTGCCACGGCAGGGGCGGACCAAGAGACCCAGTACTTC. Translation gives CATAGADQETQYF.

The CDR3 is CASSRTDEKLFF. CDR3 coding DNA: TGTGCCAGCAGCCGCACAGATGAAAAACTGTTTTTT. J is TRBJ1-4 and V is TRBV12-3 or TRBV12-4; D not certain. V shed 6 bases and J shed 6 bases, with 8 bases lying between them. The CDR3 loop spans 12 amino acids.

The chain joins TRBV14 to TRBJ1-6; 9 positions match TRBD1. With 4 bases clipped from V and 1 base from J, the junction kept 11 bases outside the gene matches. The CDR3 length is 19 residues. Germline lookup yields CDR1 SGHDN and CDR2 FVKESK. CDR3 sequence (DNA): TGTGCCAGCAGCCCACGGACAGGGGTCCCTCCTTCCTATAATTCACCCCTCCACTTT. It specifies CASSPRTGVPPSYNSPLHF.

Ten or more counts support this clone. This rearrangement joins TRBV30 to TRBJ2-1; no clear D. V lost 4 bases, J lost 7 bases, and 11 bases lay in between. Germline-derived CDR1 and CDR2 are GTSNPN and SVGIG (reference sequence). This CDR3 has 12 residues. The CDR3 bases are TGTGCCTGGACGAGTTTTAAAAATGAGCAGTTCTTC. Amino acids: CAWTSFKNEQFF.

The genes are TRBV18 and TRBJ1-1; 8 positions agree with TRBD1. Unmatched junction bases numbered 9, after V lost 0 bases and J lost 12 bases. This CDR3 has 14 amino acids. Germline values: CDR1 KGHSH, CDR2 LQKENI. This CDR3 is CASSPPQGARLTFF. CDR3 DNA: TGTGCCAGCTCACCACCGCAGGGGGCGAGGCTAACTTTCTTT.

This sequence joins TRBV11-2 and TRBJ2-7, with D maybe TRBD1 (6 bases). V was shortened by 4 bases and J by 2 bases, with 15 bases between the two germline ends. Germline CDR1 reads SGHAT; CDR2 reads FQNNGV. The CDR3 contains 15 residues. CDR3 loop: CASSSGTSRAYEQYF. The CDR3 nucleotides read TGTGCCAGCAGCTCCGGGACATCTAGAGCCTACGAGCAGTACTTC.

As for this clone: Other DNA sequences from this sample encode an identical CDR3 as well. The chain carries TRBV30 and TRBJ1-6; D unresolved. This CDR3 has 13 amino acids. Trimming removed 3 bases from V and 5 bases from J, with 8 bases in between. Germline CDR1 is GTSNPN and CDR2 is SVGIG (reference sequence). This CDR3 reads CAWSGENNSPLHF. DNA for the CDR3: TGTGCCTGGAGCGGGGAAAATAATTCACCCCTCCACTTT.

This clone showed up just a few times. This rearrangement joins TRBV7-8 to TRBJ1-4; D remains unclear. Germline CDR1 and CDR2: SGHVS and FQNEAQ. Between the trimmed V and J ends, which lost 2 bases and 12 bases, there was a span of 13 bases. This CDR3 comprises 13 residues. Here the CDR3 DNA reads TGTGCCAGCAGCTTAACGAGGAATTGGGAACTGTTTTTT. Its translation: CASSLTRNWELFF.

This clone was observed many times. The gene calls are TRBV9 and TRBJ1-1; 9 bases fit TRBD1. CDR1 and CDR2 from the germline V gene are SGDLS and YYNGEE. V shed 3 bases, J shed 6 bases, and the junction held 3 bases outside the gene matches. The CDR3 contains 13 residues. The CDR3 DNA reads TGTGCCAGCAGCGCTGGGACAGGGCCTGAAGCTTTCTTT. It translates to CASSAGTGPEAFF. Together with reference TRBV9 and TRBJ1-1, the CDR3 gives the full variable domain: DSGVTQTPKHLITATGQRVTLRCSPRSGDLSVYWYQQSLDQGLQFLIQYYNGEERAKGNILERFSAQQFPDLHSELNLSSLELGDSALYFCASSAGTGPEAFFGQGTRLTVV.